This T cell receptor (beta chain) was documented in a study of control samples from healthy donors and cancer patients. TCRdb's copy holds only in-frame clones and misses some; the assay was immunoSEQ multiplex PCR. The table lists some 89,000 clones, more than 75% of them singletons. Germline values: CDR1 PRHDT, CDR2 FYEKMQ (reference sequence). The CDR3 loop spans 15 amino acids. V gave up 5 bases and J gave up 1 base; unmatched junction bases: 7. Input material: blood. The receptor's source is a woman in her forties in good health. The rearrangement joins TRBV13 to TRBJ2-7; 8 bases are a match to TRBD2. The CDR3 bases are TGTGCCAGCAGCGTTACTAGCGGTTATTCCTACGAGCAGTACTTC. It translates to CASSVTSGYSYEQYF.